This TCR beta chain was recorded in a study of T-cell reconstitution after alpha-beta-depleted transplantation in children. This clonotype has more than one count but fewer than ten. From germline, CDR1 is SGHAT and CDR2 FQDESV (reference sequence). V trimming: 3 bases; J trimming: 4 bases; junction bases outside the gene matches: 12. The CDR3 extends over 18 amino acids. TCRbeta library construction was performed incorporating unique molecular identifiers. MiXCR, applied by TCRdb to the PCR reads, yields one record per CDR3 protein. Among roughly 610,000 distinct CDR3 sequences listed, under 12% were seen once.

The receptor's source is a human donor who donated a stem cell graft to a child with acute myeloid leukemia. Sequences were derived from PBMCs from the stem cell graft donor, sampled from the stem cell graft. The gene calls are TRBV11-1 and TRBJ2-2; 9 positions agree with TRBD2. The CDR3 DNA is TGTGCCAGCAGCTTTGGGACTAGCTTGGCTCGCGGCACCGGGGAGCTGTTTTTT. It specifies CASSFGTSLARGTGELFF.